This TCR beta chain appears in the sequencing data of a study of human T cells and chemical hapten exposure. Study outcomes and limitations: There were significantly more large CDR3 similarity clusters among expanded TCRs than among controls.

The sample's time point: patch test 2, 6 weeks after DPC sensitization. As to treatment: therapeutic diphenylcyclopropenone sensitization with weekly scalp DPC. The CDR3 contains 16 residues. V was clipped by 8 bases and J by 4 bases, with 23 bases between them. The germline V gene encodes CDR1 MNHEY and CDR2 SMNVEV (reference sequence). The sample holds many counts of this clonotype. Its antigen is still unknown. Via MiXCR, TCRdb re-called the RACE reads, giving one row per CDR3 protein. The repertoire holds just over 350,000 distinct CDR3 sequences, with roughly 6% as singletons. Sample: whole blood, taken in connection with sensitization to the hapten diphenylcyclopropenone (DPC). This receptor was obtained from a woman between 18 and 29 years old with alopecia areata. Some clones in this sample may be carry-over from other donors' samples. The chain uses TRBV27 and TRBJ1-1, with a weak D call TRBD1 (5 bases). The CDR3 coding sequence is TGTGCCAGCCGGAAAGGTTATCAGGGACGCGGCACTGAAGCTTTCTTT. Translating it yields CASRKGYQGRGTEAFF.